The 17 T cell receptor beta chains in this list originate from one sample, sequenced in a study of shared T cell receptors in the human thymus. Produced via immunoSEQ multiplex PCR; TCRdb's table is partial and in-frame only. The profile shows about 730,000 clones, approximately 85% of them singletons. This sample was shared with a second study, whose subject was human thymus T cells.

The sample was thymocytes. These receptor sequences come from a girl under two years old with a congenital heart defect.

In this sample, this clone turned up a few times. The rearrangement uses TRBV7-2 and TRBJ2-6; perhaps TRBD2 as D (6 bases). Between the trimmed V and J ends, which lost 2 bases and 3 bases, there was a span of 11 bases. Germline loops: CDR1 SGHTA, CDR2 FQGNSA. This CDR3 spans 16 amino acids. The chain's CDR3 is CASSLLARGGANVLTF. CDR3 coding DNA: TGTGCCAGCAGCTTACTAGCGAGGGGTGGGGCCAACGTCCTGACTTTC.

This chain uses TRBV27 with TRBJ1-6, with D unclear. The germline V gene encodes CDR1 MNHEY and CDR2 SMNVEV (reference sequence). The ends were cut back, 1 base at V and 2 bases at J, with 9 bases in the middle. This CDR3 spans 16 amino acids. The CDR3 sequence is CASSLLGSPYNSPLHF. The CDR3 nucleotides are TGTGCCAGCAGTTTATTGGGCAGCCCCTATAATTCACCCCTCCACTTT.

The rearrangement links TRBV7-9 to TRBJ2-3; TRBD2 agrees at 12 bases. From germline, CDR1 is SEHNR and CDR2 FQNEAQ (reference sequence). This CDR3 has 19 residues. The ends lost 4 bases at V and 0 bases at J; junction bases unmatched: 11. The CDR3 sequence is CASSSGELAGGGSTDTQYF. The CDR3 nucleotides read TGTGCCAGCAGCTCAGGCGAGCTAGCGGGGGGGGGAAGCACAGATACGCAGTATTTT.

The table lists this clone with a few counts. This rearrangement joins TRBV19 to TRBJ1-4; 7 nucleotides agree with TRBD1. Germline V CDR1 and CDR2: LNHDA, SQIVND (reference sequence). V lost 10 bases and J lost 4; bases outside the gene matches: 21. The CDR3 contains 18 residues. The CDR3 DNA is TGTGCCACCAGGATAAGGGGGCAACCGGGACAGATTAATGAAAAACTGTTTTTT. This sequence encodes CATRIRGQPGQINEKLFF. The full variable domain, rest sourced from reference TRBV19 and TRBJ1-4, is DGGITQSPKYLFRKEGQNVTLSCEQNLNHDAMYWYRQDPGQGLRLIYYSQIVNDFQKGDIAEGYSVSREKKESFPLTVTSAQKNPTAFYLCATRIRGQPGQINEKLFFGSGTQLSVL.

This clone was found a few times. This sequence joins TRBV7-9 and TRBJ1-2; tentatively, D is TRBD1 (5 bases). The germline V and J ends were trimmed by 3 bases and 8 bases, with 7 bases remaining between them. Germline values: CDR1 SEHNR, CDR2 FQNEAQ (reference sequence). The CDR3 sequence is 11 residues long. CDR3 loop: CASSLGLGYTF. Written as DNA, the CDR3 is TGTGCCAGCAGCTTGGGGCTCGGCTACACCTTC. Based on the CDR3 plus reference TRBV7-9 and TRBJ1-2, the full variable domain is DTGVSQNPRHKITKRGQNVTFRCDPISEHNRLYWYRQTLGQGPEFLTYFQNEAQLEKSRLLSDRFSAERPKGSFSTLEIQRTEQGDSAMYLCASSLGLGYTFGSGTRLTVV.

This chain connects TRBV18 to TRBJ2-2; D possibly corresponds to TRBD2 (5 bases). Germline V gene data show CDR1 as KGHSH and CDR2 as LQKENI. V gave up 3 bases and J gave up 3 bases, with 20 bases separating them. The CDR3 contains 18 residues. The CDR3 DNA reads TGTGCCAGCTCACCGCCATCACTCCGGAGGACCCACACCGGGGAGCTGTTTTTT. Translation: CASSPPSLRRTHTGELFF.

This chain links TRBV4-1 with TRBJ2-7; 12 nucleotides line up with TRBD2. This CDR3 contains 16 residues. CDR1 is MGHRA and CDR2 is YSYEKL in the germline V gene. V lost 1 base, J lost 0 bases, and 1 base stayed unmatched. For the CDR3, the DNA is TGCGCCAGCAGCCAAGGGACTAGCGGGGTCTCCTACGAGCAGTACTTC. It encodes CASSQGTSGVSYEQYF.

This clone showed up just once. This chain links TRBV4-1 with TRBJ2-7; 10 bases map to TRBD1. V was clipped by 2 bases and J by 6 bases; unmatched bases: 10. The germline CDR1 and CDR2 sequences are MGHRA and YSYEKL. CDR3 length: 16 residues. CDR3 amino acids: CASSQKTGTGVPEQYF. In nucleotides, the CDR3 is TGCGCCAGCAGCCAAAAAACCGGGACAGGGGTGCCCGAGCAGTACTTC.

The CDR3: CASSSGRETQYF. CDR3 DNA: TGTGCCAGCAGCTCAGGGAGGGAGACCCAGTACTTC. The chain links TRBV7-4 to TRBJ2-5, with D perhaps TRBD2 (6 bases). This CDR3 has 12 residues. With 4 bases removed from V and 5 bases from J, the gap between germline ends came to 8 bases. Germline-derived CDR1 and CDR2 are SGHVT and SQSDAQ. The variable domain in full, with the rest retrieved from reference TRBV7-4 and TRBJ2-5, is GAGVSQSPRYKVAKRGRDVALRCDSISGHVTLYWYRQTLGQGSEVLTYSQSDAQRDKSGRPSGRFSAERPERSVSTLKIQRTEQGDSAVYLCASSSGRETQYFGPGTRLLVL.

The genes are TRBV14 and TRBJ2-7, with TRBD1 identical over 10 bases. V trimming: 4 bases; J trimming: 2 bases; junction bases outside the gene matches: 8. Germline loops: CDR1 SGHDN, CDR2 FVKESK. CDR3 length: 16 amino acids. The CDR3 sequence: CASSPFLGQGAYEQYF. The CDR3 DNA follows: TGTGCCAGCAGCCCCTTTTTAGGACAGGGGGCCTACGAGCAGTACTTC.

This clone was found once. The CDR3 reads CASSARGKGKNIQYF. CDR3 sequence (DNA): TGTGCCAGCAGTGCTAGAGGGAAGGGCAAAAACATTCAGTACTTC. The rearrangement joins TRBV2 to TRBJ2-4, with D maybe TRBD2 (5 bases). Trimming stripped 4 bases from V and 3 bases from J, with 13 bases between. The CDR3 is made up of 15 amino acids. Germline CDR1 and CDR2: SNHLY and FYNNEI.

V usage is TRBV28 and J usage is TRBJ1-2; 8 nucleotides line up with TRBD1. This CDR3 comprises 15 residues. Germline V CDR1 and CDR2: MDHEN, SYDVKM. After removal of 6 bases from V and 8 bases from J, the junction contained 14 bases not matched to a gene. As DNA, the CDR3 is TGTGCCAGCAGAGGCAGGGGGCCCTCCAATGCCGGCTACACCTTC. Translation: CASRGRGPSNAGYTF.

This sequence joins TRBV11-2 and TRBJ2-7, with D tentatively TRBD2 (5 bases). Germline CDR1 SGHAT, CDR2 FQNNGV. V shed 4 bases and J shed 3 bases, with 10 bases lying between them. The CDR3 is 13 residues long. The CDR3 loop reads CASSSGSHYEQYF. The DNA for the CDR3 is TGTGCCAGCAGCTCGGGATCCCACTACGAGCAGTACTTC.

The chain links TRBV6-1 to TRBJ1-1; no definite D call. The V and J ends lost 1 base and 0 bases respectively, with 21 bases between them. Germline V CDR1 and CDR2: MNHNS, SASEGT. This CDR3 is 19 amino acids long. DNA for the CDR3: TGTGCCAGCAGTGAAGAACAAAAAGATGAGGGTATCATGAACACTGAAGCTTTCTTT. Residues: CASSEEQKDEGIMNTEAFF.

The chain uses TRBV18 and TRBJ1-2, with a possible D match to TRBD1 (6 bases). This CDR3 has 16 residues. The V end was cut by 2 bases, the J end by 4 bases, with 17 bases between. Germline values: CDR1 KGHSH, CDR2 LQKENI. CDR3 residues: CASSPSLTGAPYGYTF. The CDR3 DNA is TGTGCCAGCTCACCATCCTTGACAGGAGCCCCCTATGGCTACACCTTC.

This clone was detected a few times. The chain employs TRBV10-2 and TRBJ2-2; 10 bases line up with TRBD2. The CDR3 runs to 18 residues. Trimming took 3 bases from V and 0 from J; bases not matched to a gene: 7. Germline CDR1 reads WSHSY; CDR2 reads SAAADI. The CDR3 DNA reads TGCGCCAGCAGTGACCCAGCGGGGGGGCTCCCGAACACCGGGGAGCTGTTTTTT. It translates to CASSDPAGGLPNTGELFF.

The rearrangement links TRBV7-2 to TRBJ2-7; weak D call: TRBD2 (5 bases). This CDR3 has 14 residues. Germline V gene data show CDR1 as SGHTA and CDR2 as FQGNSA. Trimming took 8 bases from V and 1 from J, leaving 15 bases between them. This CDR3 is CASRTLDGSYEQYF. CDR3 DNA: TGTGCCAGCCGGACTCTAGACGGATCCTACGAGCAGTACTTC.